These 14 T cell receptor beta chains came from one sample sequenced in a study of shared clonotypes between healthy human individuals. Profiling relied on immunoSEQ multiplex PCR, and the TCRdb table lists in-frame clones only, not all of them. The profile shows roughly 1,000,000 clones, about four fifths of them singletons. The sequenced material came from memory CD4+ T cells from PBMCs. Subset specified: CD45RA-negative fraction. These receptors were obtained from a man younger than 35 in good health. Some clones in this sample may be carry-over from other donors' samples.

This rearrangement joins TRBV5-4 to TRBJ2-3; weak D call: TRBD1 (5 bases). There are 14 residues in the CDR3. CDR1 is SGHNT, CDR2 YYREEE, per germline (reference sequence). The V end was cut by 2 bases, the J end by 1 base, with 8 bases between. The CDR3, as DNA: TGTGCCAGCAGCTTTAGGGGTGGCACAGATACGCAGTATTTT. It translates to CASSFRGGTDTQYF. Full variable domain (remainder filled in from reference TRBV5-4 and TRBJ2-3): ETGVTQSPTHLIKTRGQQVTLRCSSQSGHNTVSWYQQALGQGPQFIFQYYREEENGRGNFPPRFSGLQFPNYSSELNVNALELDDSALYLCASSFRGGTDTQYFGPGTRLTVL.

V and J are TRBV9 and TRBJ2-7; TRBD2 is a possible D gene (6 bases). V dropped 1 base and J dropped 6 bases, with 8 bases sitting between them. The CDR3 loop spans 12 amino acids. Germline V gives CDR1 SGDLS, CDR2 YYNGEE. The CDR3: CASSVQGGEQYF. CDR3 in DNA: TGTGCCAGCAGCGTACAGGGAGGCGAGCAGTACTTC.

The J gene is TRBJ2-5, the V gene TRBV5-1, with 8 bases fitting TRBD1. CDR3 size: 15 residues. Germline V gene data show CDR1 as SGHRS and CDR2 as YFSETQ. The V segment lost 4 bases and the J segment 4 bases; nucleotides outside the gene matches: 9. The CDR3 DNA follows: TGCGCCAGCAGCCTCTCACCTGGACAGGGAGAGACCCAGTACTTC. It codes for CASSLSPGQGETQYF.

The rearrangement joins TRBV15 to TRBJ2-1, with 10 nucleotides matching TRBD1. Germline V lookup: CDR1 LNHNV, CDR2 YYDKDF (reference sequence). Trimming removed 0 bases from V and 6 bases from J; junction bases left unmatched: 8. This CDR3 is built from 17 residues. Here the CDR3 DNA reads TGTGCCACCAGCAGAGATCAGGGACAGGGGCGCCGCAATGAGCAGTTCTTC. This sequence encodes CATSRDQGQGRRNEQFF.

The gene calls are TRBV5-1 and TRBJ1-1; a weak D match, TRBD1 (5 bases). The germline V gene encodes CDR1 SGHRS and CDR2 YFSETQ. The CDR3 covers 14 residues. V shed 2 bases and J shed 4 bases, with 12 bases lying between them. In DNA, the CDR3 is TGCGCCAGCAGCTTCGAGGGGCAAGGCACTGAAGCTTTCTTT. Amino acid sequence: CASSFEGQGTEAFF.

The genes are TRBV15 and TRBJ2-5; D is uncertain. The CDR3 runs 12 residues. CDR1 is LNHNV and CDR2 is YYDKDF in the germline V gene (reference sequence). Trimming left V 3 bases short and J 3 bases short, with 5 bases between. The CDR3 nucleotides are TGTGCCACCAGCAGCCAAAAAGAGACCCAGTACTTC. It yields the protein CATSSQKETQYF.

Comment on this clone: Within the sample, other DNA sequences also encode this same CDR3. The chain recombines TRBV9 with TRBJ2-2, with D possibly matching TRBD2 (6 bases). The CDR3 has 14 amino acids. Germline CDR1 SGDLS, CDR2 YYNGEE. V was pared by 4 bases and J by 2 bases, with 9 bases between. CDR3 DNA sequence: TGTGCCAGCAGCCCTGGGACTAACACCGGGGAGCTGTTTTTT. As protein: CASSPGTNTGELFF.

This clone was seen a single time. Its ends do not fully match the called genes, so a read error is possible. The rearrangement uses TRBV5-4 and TRBJ2-7; 8 nucleotides align to TRBD1. The CDR3 totals 15 residues. Per the germline V gene, CDR1 is SGHNT and CDR2 is YYREEE (reference sequence). The CDR3, as DNA: TGTGCCAGCAGCTTGGAGAGGTTGGCAGGGGGCAAATCGGACTTC. Translating it yields CASSLERLAGGKSDF.

CDR3 loop: CASSTTIYEQYF. In DNA form, the CDR3 reads TGTGCCAGCAGCACGACAATATACGAGCAGTACTTC. The V and J genes are TRBV7-9 and TRBJ2-7; D not certain. There are 12 residues in the CDR3. CDR1 is SEHNR and CDR2 is FQNEAQ in the germline V gene (reference sequence). With 5 bases removed from V and 4 bases from J, the gap between germline ends came to 9 bases.

The chain couples TRBV29-1 to TRBJ2-1; D is uncertain. Germline-derived CDR1 and CDR2 are SQVTM and ANQGSEA. This CDR3 comprises 13 residues. V dropped 4 bases and J dropped 10 bases, with 17 bases sitting between them. The CDR3 protein is CSVGLILIREQFF. The CDR3 DNA reads TGCAGCGTTGGCTTGATTCTTATTCGGGAGCAGTTCTTC.

CDR3 amino acids: CTSSPKGLAGETQYF. In DNA form, the CDR3 reads TGCACCAGCAGCCCGAAAGGACTAGCGGGAGAGACCCAGTACTTC. This sequence joins TRBV1 and TRBJ2-5; no DNA check was done on the table's D call, TRBD2. TRBV1 is recorded as a pseudogene. This CDR3 has 15 residues.

CDR3 bases: TGTGCCAGCAGCTTAGGATTGGGGAGGACAGGGGGCTTGAAGACCCAGTACTTC. This sequence encodes CASSLGLGRTGGLKTQYF. The V call is TRBV7-6, the J call TRBJ2-5; 11 positions agree with TRBD1. Germline values: CDR1 SGHVS, CDR2 FNYEAQ. With V trimmed by 1 base and J by 6 bases, 13 bases remained unmatched. This CDR3 is 18 amino acids long.

The chain links TRBV30 to TRBJ1-4, with a possible D match to TRBD1 (5 bases). CDR1 GTSNPN and CDR2 SVGIG come from the germline V gene (reference sequence). Deletions cut 4 bases from V and 7 bases from J, with 13 bases between. The CDR3 has 13 residues. The CDR3 nucleotides read TGTGCCTGGATGGGGGGGAGAGGTGAAAAACTGTTTTTT. Translated, it gives CAWMGGRGEKLFF.

This clone was seen a single time. As DNA, the CDR3 is TGTGCCAGCAGCCAAGTTGCGCTAGCGGGAGGGTATGGTGAGCAGTTCTTC. Amino acid sequence: CASSQVALAGGYGEQFF. This chain connects TRBV4-2 to TRBJ2-1; 12 positions match TRBD2. V shed 1 base and J 9 bases; nucleotides not matched to a gene: 10. The germline V gene encodes CDR1 LGHNA and CDR2 YNFKEQ. This CDR3 region has 17 residues.